The rows below give T cell receptor beta chains drawn from one sample of a study of cytomegalovirus exposure and HLA in healthy donors. Clones were sequenced by immunoSEQ multiplex PCR, and TCRdb holds only the in-frame ones, with some missing. Of more than 130,000 clones in the sample, over 70% were seen once. Sequencing was carried out using PBMCs. The receptors derive from a man between 40 and 49 years old in good health and CMV-seropositive. Both conserved end residues are part of each CDR3. The D gene is left open where the match is weak. Part of the rows lack a size; the others show once, few, many or a class for expanded clones.

V,length,J,size,D,CDR3,DNA
TRBV19,17,TRBJ2-3,NA,TRBD2,CASSTSGLAFRGDTQYF,TGTGCCAGTAGTACGTCGGGACTAGCGTTTAGAGGAGATACGCAGTATTTT
TRBV6-4,15,TRBJ1-1,NA,TRBD1,CASSPPDRGRTEAFF,TGTGCCAGCAGTCCACCCGACAGGGGGCGAACTGAAGCTTTCTTT
TRBV27,15,TRBJ2-7,NA,NA,CASSLSGFGIYEQYF,TGTGCCAGCAGTTTATCGGGGTTCGGGATCTACGAGCAGTACTTC
TRBV27,17,TRBJ1-2,NA,TRBD1,CASSRDSLGEANYGYTF,TGTGCCAGCAGCCGGGACAGTCTAGGGGAAGCTAACTATGGCTACACCTTC
TRBV9,15,TRBJ1-2,NA,TRBD1,CASSATQGANYGYTF,TGTGCCAGCAGCGCCACACAGGGGGCTAACTATGGCTACACCTTC
TRBV5-6,18,TRBJ2-2,NA,TRBD2,CASSLAGGTSGRPGELFF,TGTGCCAGCAGCTTGGCCGGGGGGACTAGCGGGAGACCCGGGGAGCTGTTTTTT
TRBV13,13,TRBJ1-6,NA,TRBD1,CASSLDRGWALHF,TGTGCCAGCAGCCTGGACAGGGGTTGGGCCCTCCACTTT
TRBV6-1,13,TRBJ2-1,NA,NA,CASNRALGYEQFF,TGTGCCAGCAATCGTGCCCTCGGGTATGAGCAGTTCTTC
TRBV25-1,13,TRBJ1-1,NA,TRBD1,CASSDRGYTEAFF,TGTGCCAGCAGCGACAGGGGTTATACTGAAGCTTTCTTT
TRBV4-3,15,TRBJ2-1,few,TRBD1,CASSQTLKAGTGEFF,TGCGCCAGCAGCCAAACCCTCAAGGCGGGGACAGGGGAGTTCTTC
TRBV6-5,13,TRBJ2-1,NA,NA,CASSYSPVHEQFF,TGTGCCAGCAGTTACTCTCCAGTCCATGAGCAGTTCTTC
TRBV7-2,15,TRBJ2-1,NA,NA,CASSLEARQYNEQFF,TGTGCCAGCAGCTTAGAGGCTAGGCAATACAATGAGCAGTTCTTC
TRBV18,17,TRBJ2-7,NA,TRBD2,CASSIQLATHPPGEQYF,TGTGCCAGCTCAATCCAACTAGCGACCCACCCCCCCGGAGAGCAGTACTTC
TRBV28,14,TRBJ1-4,NA,TRBD1,CASRTGGGSEKLFF,TGTGCCAGCAGGACAGGGGGCGGAAGTGAAAAACTGTTTTTT
TRBV5-4,15,TRBJ2-5,NA,TRBD2,CASMRTSGVQETQYF,TGTGCCAGCATGAGGACTAGCGGGGTACAAGAGACCCAGTACTTC
TRBV4-1,17,TRBJ1-4,NA,TRBD1,CASSQDPGGGSGEKLFF,TGCGCCAGCAGCCAAGATCCGGGAGGGGGCAGCGGTGAAAAACTGTTTTTT
TRBV11-3,12,TRBJ2-7,NA,NA,CASSVSGDEQYF,TGTGCCAGCAGCGTTTCGGGAGACGAGCAGTACTTC
TRBV2,16,TRBJ2-5,NA,TRBD1,CASSDGTRGRRETQYF,TGTGCCAGCAGTGACGGGACGAGGGGGCGCAGGGAGACCCAGTACTTC
TRBV18,17,TRBJ2-7,NA,TRBD1,CASSPPPQGAWGYEQYF,TGTGCCAGCTCACCACCTCCCCAGGGGGCATGGGGTTACGAGCAGTACTTC
TRBV4-3,16,TRBJ1-2,NA,TRBD1,CASSRISGQGAPGYTF,TGCGCCAGCAGCCGGATCTCGGGACAGGGGGCGCCTGGCTACACCTTC
TRBV4-1,19,TRBJ1-2,NA,NA,CASSQKEGGWGGLNYGYTF,TGCGCCAGCAGCCAAAAAGAGGGGGGGTGGGGAGGGTTAAACTATGGCTACACCTTC
TRBV19,14,TRBJ1-1,once,TRBD1,CASRGRDRTTEAFF,TGTGCCAGTAGGGGACGGGACAGGACCACTGAAGCTTTCTTT
TRBV15,15,TRBJ1-4,NA,NA,CATSRGSIGNEKLFF,TGTGCCACCAGCAGAGGGAGCATAGGTAATGAAAAACTGTTTTTT